What follows describes a single T cell receptor beta chain. The record originates from a study of blood T cell repertoires in COVID-19. Generated by immunoSEQ multiplex PCR, the TCRdb table keeps only in-frame clones and is missing some. Counted here are 160,000 or so clones, roughly 87% occurring once; the ten biggest clones make up about 1.6%. The length of the CDR3 is 16 residues. V was shortened by 1 base and J by 0 bases, with 13 bases between the two germline ends. The germline V gene encodes CDR1 MNHEY and CDR2 SVGAGI. The clonotype was recovered from a woman aged 45-65 years with acute or convalescent COVID-19. The sequenced sample was peripheral blood. The V call is TRBV6-5, the J call TRBJ2-7; D is possibly TRBD2 (5 bases). As DNA, the CDR3 is TGTGCCAGCAGTTACTATGGTAGCGACCCCTCCTACGAGCAGTACTTC. Protein: CASSYYGSDPSYEQYF.